This T cell receptor beta chain was documented in a study of cytomegalovirus exposure and HLA in healthy donors. The study ran its PCR with 60 Vbeta and 13 Jbeta primers. This table comes from immunoSEQ multiplex PCR, and its TCRdb copy is limited to in-frame clones, with some not included. The sample carries about 150,000 clones, around 84% recorded once. The CDR3 extends over 15 amino acids. V trimming: 6 bases; J trimming: 0 bases; junction bases outside the gene matches: 5. Germline V CDR1 and CDR2: MDHEN, SYDVKM. The V gene is TRBV28, the J gene TRBJ2-7; 10 bases are a match to TRBD2. The sequence derives from a woman in her 40s in good health and CMV-seropositive. Sequences were obtained from PBMCs. The CDR3 sequence: CASSRTSGSSYEQYF. CDR3 DNA: TGTGCCAGCAGCCGGACTAGCGGCAGCTCCTACGAGCAGTACTTC.